This T cell receptor beta chain was documented in a study of blood T cell repertoires in COVID-19. Study information: Sample material is recorded as cDNA or gDNA derived from T cells, B-cell-depleted T cells, or PBMCs.

Trimming at V came to 0 bases and at J to 4 bases, leaving 13 bases not matched to a gene. The CDR3 loop spans 18 amino acids. Germline V gives CDR1 SGHRS, CDR2 YFSETQ. Under the authors' procedure: Using reference gene primer amplification, nucleated cell counts were estimated. Sequencing was performed with immunoSEQ multiplex PCR; in TCRdb, only in-frame clones are kept and a portion is missing. That table gives V, J and clone size, and the DNA gave D and trimming. This table has tens of thousands of clones, 74% appearing once. Enrollment of patients from Seattle took place during active infection, with longitudinal follow-up.

The chain joins TRBV5-1 to TRBJ2-7; 10 bases line up with TRBD2. Sequenced sample: peripheral blood. The clonotype originates from a man between 65 and 80 years old with COVID-19, enrolled during active disease. The CDR3 DNA reads as TGCGCCAGCAGCTTGGGGGCTACTAGCGGGACGTATAAGTACGAGCAGTACTTC. This encodes CASSLGATSGTYKYEQYF.